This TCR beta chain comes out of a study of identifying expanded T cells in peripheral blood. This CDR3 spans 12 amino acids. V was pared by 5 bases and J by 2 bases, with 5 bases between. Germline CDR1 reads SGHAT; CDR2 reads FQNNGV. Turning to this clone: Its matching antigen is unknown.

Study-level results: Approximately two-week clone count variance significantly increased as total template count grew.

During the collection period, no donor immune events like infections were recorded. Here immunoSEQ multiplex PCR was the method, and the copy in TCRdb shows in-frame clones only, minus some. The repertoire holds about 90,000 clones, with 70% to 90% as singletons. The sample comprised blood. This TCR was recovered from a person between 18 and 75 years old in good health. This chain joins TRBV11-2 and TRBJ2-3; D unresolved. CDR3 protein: CASSVTTDTQYF. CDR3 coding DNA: TGTGCCAGCAGCGTAACCACAGATACGCAGTATTTT.